The 27 T cell receptor beta chains below all came from one sample that was sequenced in a study of T cells in tumors after PD-1 blockade. Profiled with immunoSEQ multiplex PCR; TCRdb holds only in-frame clones, not every one. The table records 20,000 to 25,000 clones, approximately 78% of them present only once. Sequencing used PBMCs, obtained before anti-PD-1 treatment. Receptor source: a human donor with basal cell carcinoma.

CDR3 in amino acids: CASSPGLAGLGETQYF. CDR3 DNA: TGTGCCAGCAGCCCGGGACTAGCGGGGTTGGGAGAGACCCAGTACTTC. The rearrangement links TRBV5-5 to TRBJ2-5, with 13 bases fitting TRBD2. This CDR3 contains 16 residues. V dropped 4 bases and J dropped 4; count of bases not matched to a gene: 7. The germline gives CDR1 SGHKS, CDR2 YYEKEE (reference sequence).

This sequence joins TRBV25-1 and TRBJ2-6, with D hard to call. CDR1 MGHDK and CDR2 SYGVNS come from the germline V gene. Trimming left V 1 base short and J 1 base short, with 2 bases between. The length of the CDR3 is 14 residues. The CDR3 DNA reads TGTGCCAGCAGTGAATGGTCTGGGGCCAACGTCCTGACTTTC. The encoded protein is CASSEWSGANVLTF.

The rearrangement joins TRBV19 to TRBJ1-1; D may be TRBD1 (5 bases). The CDR3 totals 13 residues. Trimming removed 3 bases from V and 2 bases from J, with 7 bases in between. Looked up from germline, CDR1 is LNHDA and CDR2 is SQIVND (reference sequence). The CDR3 DNA reads TGTGCCAGTAGTATTGACAGAAACACTGAAGCTTTCTTT. Amino acids: CASSIDRNTEAFF.

This clone was seen once. V and J are TRBV2 and TRBJ1-6; TRBD1 matches 9 bases. With V trimmed by 5 bases and J by 10 bases, 12 bases remained unmatched. Looked up from germline, CDR1 is SNHLY and CDR2 is FYNNEI. CDR3 length: 16 residues. CDR3 residues: CASSIKLGQGRSPLHF. DNA for the CDR3: TGTGCCAGCAGTATAAAACTGGGACAGGGCCGGTCACCCCTCCACTTT.

The J gene is TRBJ2-7, the V gene TRBV5-6; D may be TRBD1 or TRBD2 (5 bases each). This CDR3 region has 12 residues. The germline gives CDR1 SGHDT, CDR2 YYEEEE. Trimming pared 1 base from V and 6 bases from J, leaving 8 bases between. The DNA for the CDR3 is TGTGCCAGCAGCTTGAGAGGGACCGAGCAGTACTTC. It encodes CASSLRGTEQYF.

CDR3 coding DNA: TGCGCCAGCAGCTTGGATACAGGGGCCCATCAGCCCCAGCATTTT. Translation: CASSLDTGAHQPQHF. This chain uses TRBV5-1 with TRBJ1-5; 7 bases match TRBD1. V shed 0 bases and J 5 bases; nucleotides not matched to a gene: 5. The CDR3 is made up of 15 amino acids. Germline CDR1 reads SGHRS; CDR2 reads YFSETQ.

J is TRBJ2-3 and V is TRBV24-1, with no clear D. CDR1 and CDR2 (germline): KGHDR, SFDVKD. CDR3 length: 19 amino acids. V shed 5 bases and J shed 0 bases, with 23 bases lying between them. The CDR3 sequence: CATSASAEPGLGSTDTQYF. The CDR3 DNA is TGTGCCACCAGTGCCAGTGCGGAGCCGGGCTTGGGAAGCACAGATACGCAGTATTTT.

The chain is built from TRBV12-3 or TRBV12-4 and TRBJ1-4; TRBD1 aligns across 7 bases. V was pared by 5 bases and J by 7 bases, with 4 bases of the junction left unmatched. The CDR3 has 13 residues. CDR3 in amino acids: CASSKGAFEKLFF. The DNA for the CDR3 is TGTGCCAGCAGTAAGGGGGCATTTGAAAAACTGTTTTTT.

This clone was recorded a few times. The rearrangement joins TRBV19 to TRBJ1-2; TRBD1 matches 9 bases. Germline CDR1 LNHDA, CDR2 SQIVND (reference sequence). This CDR3 is built from 15 residues. The V and J ends lost 3 bases and 3 bases, in that order; junction bases with no gene match: 5. The CDR3 sequence is CASSMRGQGDYGYTF. The CDR3 coding sequence is TGTGCCAGTAGTATGCGGGGACAGGGCGACTATGGCTACACCTTC.

The chain combines TRBV19 with TRBJ1-5; D uncertain. V was trimmed by 3 bases and J by 6 bases, leaving 6 bases between them. CDR1 is LNHDA, CDR2 SQIVND, per germline (reference sequence). This CDR3 spans 12 amino acids. Here the CDR3 reads CASSIRAQPQHF. CDR3 DNA: TGTGCCAGTAGTATCCGGGCTCAGCCCCAGCATTTT.

The rearrangement uses TRBV5-1 and TRBJ2-7; D not certain. Trimming shortened V by 4 bases and J by 0 bases, and 11 bases separated the two germline ends. CDR3 length: 14 residues. The germline CDR1 and CDR2 sequences are SGHRS and YFSETQ. Here the CDR3 reads CASSTNLDSYEQYF. The DNA for the CDR3 is TGCGCCAGCAGCACAAACCTGGACTCCTACGAGCAGTACTTC. Based on the CDR3 plus reference TRBV5-1 and TRBJ2-7, the full variable domain is KAGVTQTPRYLIKTRGQQVTLSCSPISGHRSVSWYQQTPGQGLQFLFEYFSETQRNKGNFPGRFSGRQFSNSRSEMNVSTLELGDSALYLCASSTNLDSYEQYFGPGTRLTVT.

The gene calls are TRBV10-3 and TRBJ2-3; 9 bases are shared with TRBD2. This CDR3 is 14 amino acids long. V lost 6 bases and J lost 2; bases outside the gene matches: 3. CDR1 ENHRY and CDR2 SYGVKD come from the germline V gene. In DNA form, the CDR3 reads TGTGCCATCAGCCGGACTAGCGCCACAGATACGCAGTATTTT. This encodes CAISRTSATDTQYF.

This clone came up a few times. This rearrangement joins TRBV6-1 to TRBJ2-7, with a weak D call TRBD2 (5 bases). V was clipped by 3 bases and J by 0 bases, with 15 bases between them. The length of the CDR3 is 16 residues. The germline V gene encodes CDR1 MNHNS and CDR2 SASEGT. The CDR3 DNA sequence: TGTGCCAGCAGTGACCCGGGATTTCAGGCCTCCTACGAGCAGTACTTC. Its translation is CASSDPGFQASYEQYF.

This chain joins TRBV28 and TRBJ2-7; no firm D call. This CDR3 comprises 14 residues. Germline-derived CDR1 and CDR2 are MDHEN and SYDVKM. V shed 8 bases and J shed 0 bases, with 14 bases lying between them. The CDR3 DNA is TGTGCCAGCCTTACTCATCAGGACTCCTACGAGCAGTACTTC. Its translation: CASLTHQDSYEQYF.

The chain recombines TRBV5-1 with TRBJ2-5; no reliable D call. V was cut by 7 bases and J by 4 bases, with 2 bases left in between. Germline CDR1 reads SGHRS; CDR2 reads YFSETQ. The CDR3 runs to 9 residues. The CDR3 reads CASAETQYF. CDR3 nucleotides: TGCGCCAGCGCAGAGACCCAGTACTTC. The whole variable domain, filled in from reference TRBV5-1 and TRBJ2-5, reads KAGVTQTPRYLIKTRGQQVTLSCSPISGHRSVSWYQQTPGQGLQFLFEYFSETQRNKGNFPGRFSGRQFSNSRSEMNVSTLELGDSALYLCASAETQYFGPGTRLLVL.

V is TRBV4-1 and J is TRBJ2-4; maybe TRBD2 (7 bases). Between the trimmed V and J ends, which lost 0 bases and 8 bases, there was a span of 17 bases. CDR3 size: 16 residues. The germline V gene has CDR1 MGHRA and CDR2 YSYEKL. In nucleotides, the CDR3 is TGCGCCAGCAGCCAAGATAGTCCGGGGGGCGAGGACATTCAGTACTTC. This encodes CASSQDSPGGEDIQYF.

The chain couples TRBV12-3 or TRBV12-4 to TRBJ1-2, with no clear D. V was trimmed by 2 bases and J by 7 bases, leaving 8 bases between them. The CDR3 has 12 residues. Here the CDR3 DNA reads TGTGCCAGCAGTTTATCCTCTCTTGGCTACACCTTC. Translating it yields CASSLSSLGYTF.

The J gene is TRBJ1-2, the V gene TRBV7-9; D gene unclear. Trimming stripped 1 base from V and 5 bases from J, with 14 bases between. This CDR3 spans 15 amino acids. Per the germline V gene, CDR1 is SEHNR and CDR2 is FQNEAQ (reference sequence). The CDR3 region is CASSLEGQPFYGYTF. The CDR3 coding sequence is TGTGCCAGCAGCTTAGAAGGGCAGCCCTTTTATGGCTACACCTTC.

The V gene is TRBV2, the J gene TRBJ2-3, with D perhaps TRBD1 (5 bases). Deletions cut 3 bases from V and 0 bases from J, with 13 bases between. Germline V gives CDR1 SNHLY, CDR2 FYNNEI. This CDR3 has 16 residues. The CDR3 sequence: CASSDDSLPSTDTQYF. The CDR3 DNA follows: TGTGCCAGCAGTGATGACAGCTTACCTAGCACAGATACGCAGTATTTT.

The chain recombines TRBV28 with TRBJ1-4; D unresolved. V was cut by 5 bases and J by 0 bases, with 7 bases left in between. Germline-derived CDR1 and CDR2 are MDHEN and SYDVKM. This CDR3 is 14 amino acids long. The CDR3 bases are TGTGCCAGCAGTATCTCACCAACTAATGAAAAACTGTTTTTT. Translating gives CASSISPTNEKLFF.

This clone occurred a few times. V and J are TRBV2 and TRBJ2-5; D tentatively fits TRBD1 or TRBD2 (5 bases each). V shed 8 bases and J shed 2 bases, with 24 bases lying between them. Germline values: CDR1 SNHLY, CDR2 FYNNEI. The CDR3 runs to 17 residues. CDR3 coding DNA: TGTGCCAGCGGTCCCCGTGGGGGTTCCCGCTCACAAGAGACCCAGTACTTC. It is translated as CASGPRGGSRSQETQYF.

On this clone: One end of the junction does not line up with germline, which may come from a read error. Other DNA sequences in this sample translate to the same CDR3. The CDR3 protein is CPSCDGGAGAGSSYNEQFF. Here the CDR3 DNA reads TGTCCCAGCTGTGACGGGGGGGCGGGGGCGGGGAGCTCCTACAATGAGCAGTTCTTC. This chain links TRBV2 with TRBJ2-1; 8 nucleotides align to TRBD2. The CDR3 loop spans 19 amino acids. The V gene's germline CDR1 is SNHLY and CDR2 FYNNEI.

Comment on this clone: This sequence may be a read error, since a much larger clone differs from it by one base. The same CDR3 is also encoded by other DNA sequences in this sample. CDR3 residues: CARCEGGAREGSSYNEQFF. For the CDR3, the DNA is TGTGCCCGCTGTGAGGGGGGGGCGCGGGAGGGGAGCTCCTACAATGAGCAGTTCTTC. The rearrangement uses TRBV2 and TRBJ2-1; 9 bases map to TRBD2. Germline assignment: CDR1 SNHLY and CDR2 FYNNEI. The V gene end was trimmed by 11 bases and the J gene end by 0 bases; junction bases not matched to a gene: 20. The length of the CDR3 is 19 residues.

The V gene is TRBV2, the J gene TRBJ2-5; TRBD1 matches at 8 bases. From germline, CDR1 is SNHLY and CDR2 FYNNEI. With 6 bases clipped from V and 5 bases from J, the junction kept 8 bases outside the gene matches. The CDR3 runs to 14 residues. CDR3 nucleotides: TGTGCCAGCAGAGCAAGACAGGGGTTGGAGACCCAGTACTTC. Amino acids: CASRARQGLETQYF.

J is TRBJ1-2 and V is TRBV6-5; D may be TRBD1 (5 bases). The CDR3 has 15 amino acids. V was shortened by 5 bases and J by 3 bases, with 16 bases between the two germline ends. Germline V gene sequence: CDR1 MNHEY, CDR2 SVGAGI. The CDR3 DNA sequence: TGTGCCAGCAGTCCCGGGACGGGGCTAGACTATGGCTACACCTTC. Protein: CASSPGTGLDYGYTF.

V gene TRBV9 combines with J gene TRBJ2-3, with TRBD2 matching 7 bases. The germline V gene has CDR1 SGDLS and CDR2 YYNGEE. The CDR3 length is 15 residues. V shed 1 base, J shed 4 bases, and the junction held 6 bases outside the gene matches. The CDR3 nucleotides read TGTGCCAGCAGCGTAAGAGTGGGGGGGGCAGATACGCAGTATTTT. Translation gives CASSVRVGGADTQYF. Complete variable domain (other parts from reference TRBV9 and TRBJ2-3): DSGVTQTPKHLITATGQRVTLRCSPRSGDLSVYWYQQSLDQGLQFLIQYYNGEERAKGNILERFSAQQFPDLHSELNLSSLELGDSALYFCASSVRVGGADTQYFGPGTRLTVL.

The gene calls are TRBV10-3 and TRBJ1-3; TRBD1 is a possible D gene (6 bases). The CDR3 runs to 15 residues. Looked up from germline, CDR1 is ENHRY and CDR2 is SYGVKD. Trimming left V 9 bases short and J 4 bases short, with 19 bases between. The CDR3 spells CAIGAGGGSGNTIYF. DNA of the CDR3: TGTGCCATAGGGGCCGGAGGGGGTTCGGGAAACACCATATATTTT.